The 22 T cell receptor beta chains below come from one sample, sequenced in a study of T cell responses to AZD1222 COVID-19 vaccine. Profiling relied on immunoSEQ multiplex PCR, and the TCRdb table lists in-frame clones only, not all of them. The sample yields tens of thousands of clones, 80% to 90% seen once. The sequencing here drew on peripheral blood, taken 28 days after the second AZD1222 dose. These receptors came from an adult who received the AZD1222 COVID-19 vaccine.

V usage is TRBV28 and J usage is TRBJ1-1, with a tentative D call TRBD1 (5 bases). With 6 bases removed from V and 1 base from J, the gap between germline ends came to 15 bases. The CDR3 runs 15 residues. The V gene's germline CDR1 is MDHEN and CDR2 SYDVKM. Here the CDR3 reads CASRPRTPTNTEAFF. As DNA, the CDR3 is TGTGCCAGCAGGCCCAGGACACCTACGAACACTGAAGCTTTCTTT. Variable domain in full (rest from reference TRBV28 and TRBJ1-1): DVKVTQSSRYLVKRTGEKVFLECVQDMDHENMFWYRQDPGLGLRLIYFSYDVKMKEKGDIPEGYSVSREKKERFSLILESASTNQTSMYLCASRPRTPTNTEAFFGQGTRLTVV.

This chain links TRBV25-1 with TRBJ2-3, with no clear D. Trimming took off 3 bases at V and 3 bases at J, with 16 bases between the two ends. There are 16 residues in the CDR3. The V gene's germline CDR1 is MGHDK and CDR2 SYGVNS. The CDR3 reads CASSEFGVDRTDTQYF. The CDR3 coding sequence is TGTGCCAGCAGTGAGTTTGGGGTGGATAGGACAGATACGCAGTATTTT. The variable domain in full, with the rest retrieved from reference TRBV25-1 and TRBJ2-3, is EADIYQTPRYLVIGTGKKITLECSQTMGHDKMYWYQQDPGMELHLIHYSYGVNSTEKGDLSSESTVSRIRTEHFPLTLESARPSHTSQYLCASSEFGVDRTDTQYFGPGTRLTVL.

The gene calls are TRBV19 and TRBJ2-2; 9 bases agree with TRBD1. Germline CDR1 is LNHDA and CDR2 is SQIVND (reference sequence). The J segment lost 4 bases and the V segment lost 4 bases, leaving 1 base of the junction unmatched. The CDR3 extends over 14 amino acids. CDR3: CASSRGQGTGELFF. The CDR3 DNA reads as TGTGCCAGTAGTAGGGGACAGGGCACCGGGGAGCTGTTTTTT.

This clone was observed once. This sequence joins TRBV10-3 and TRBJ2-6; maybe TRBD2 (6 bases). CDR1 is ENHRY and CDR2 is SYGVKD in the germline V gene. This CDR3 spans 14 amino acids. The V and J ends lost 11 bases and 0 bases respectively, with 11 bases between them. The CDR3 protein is CAATGDSGANVLTF. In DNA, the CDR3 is TGTGCCGCAACGGGGGACTCTGGGGCCAACGTCCTGACTTTC.

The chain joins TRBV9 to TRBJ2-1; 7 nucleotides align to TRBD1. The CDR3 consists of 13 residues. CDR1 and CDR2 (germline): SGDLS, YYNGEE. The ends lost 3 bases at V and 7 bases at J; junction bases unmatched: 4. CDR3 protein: CASSGNRGNEQFF. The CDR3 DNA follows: TGTGCCAGCAGCGGAAACAGGGGTAATGAGCAGTTCTTC.

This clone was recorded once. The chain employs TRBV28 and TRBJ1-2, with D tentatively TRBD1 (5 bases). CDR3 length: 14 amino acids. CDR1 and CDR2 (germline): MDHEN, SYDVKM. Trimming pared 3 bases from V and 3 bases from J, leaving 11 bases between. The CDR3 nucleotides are TGTGCCAGCAGTTTGTCAGGGAGGGACTATGGCTACACCTTC. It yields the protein CASSLSGRDYGYTF.

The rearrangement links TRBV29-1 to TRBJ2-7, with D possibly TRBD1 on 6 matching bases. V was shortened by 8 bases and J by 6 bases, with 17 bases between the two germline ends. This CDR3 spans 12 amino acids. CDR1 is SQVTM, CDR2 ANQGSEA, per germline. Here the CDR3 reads CSHGQYGGEQYF. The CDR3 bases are TGCAGCCACGGACAGTATGGTGGCGAGCAGTACTTC.

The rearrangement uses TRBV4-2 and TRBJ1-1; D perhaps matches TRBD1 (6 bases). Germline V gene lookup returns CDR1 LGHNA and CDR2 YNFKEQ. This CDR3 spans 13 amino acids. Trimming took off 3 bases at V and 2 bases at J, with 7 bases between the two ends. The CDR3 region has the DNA TGTGCCAGCAGCCAGGACAGAAACACTGAAGCTTTCTTT. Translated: CASSQDRNTEAFF.

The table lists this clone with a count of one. The CDR3 loop is CASSDGTGVNQPQHF. The CDR3, as DNA: TGTGCCAGCAGTGACGGGACAGGGGTCAATCAGCCCCAGCATTTT. The chain links TRBV25-1 to TRBJ1-5, with TRBD1 matching 10 bases. V lost 3 bases and J lost 3; bases outside the gene matches: 2. This CDR3 spans 15 amino acids. Germline CDR1 is MGHDK and CDR2 is SYGVNS.

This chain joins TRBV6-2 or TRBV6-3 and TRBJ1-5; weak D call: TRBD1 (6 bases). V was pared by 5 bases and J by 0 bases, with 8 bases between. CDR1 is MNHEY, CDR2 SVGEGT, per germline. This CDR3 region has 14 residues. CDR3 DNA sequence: TGTGCCAGCAGTCAACAGGGTAGCAATCAGCCCCAGCATTTT. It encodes CASSQQGSNQPQHF.

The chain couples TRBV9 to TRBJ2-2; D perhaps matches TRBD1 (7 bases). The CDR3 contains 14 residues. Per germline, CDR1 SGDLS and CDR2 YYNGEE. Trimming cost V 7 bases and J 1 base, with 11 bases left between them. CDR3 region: CASGRTGNTGELFF. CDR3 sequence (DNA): TGTGCCAGCGGGAGGACAGGGAACACCGGGGAGCTGTTTTTT.

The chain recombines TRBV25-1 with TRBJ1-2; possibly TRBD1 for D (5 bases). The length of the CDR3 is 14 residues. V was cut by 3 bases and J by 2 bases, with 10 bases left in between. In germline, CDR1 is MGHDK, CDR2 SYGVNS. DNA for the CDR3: TGTGCCAGCAGTGACCCAGGGAGGAACTATGGCTACACCTTC. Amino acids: CASSDPGRNYGYTF.

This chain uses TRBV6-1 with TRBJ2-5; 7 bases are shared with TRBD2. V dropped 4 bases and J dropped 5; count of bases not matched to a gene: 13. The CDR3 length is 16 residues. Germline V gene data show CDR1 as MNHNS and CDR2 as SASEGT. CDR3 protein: CASSAAGGAGRETQYF. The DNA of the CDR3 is TGTGCCAGCAGTGCAGCCGGGGGAGCGGGGAGGGAGACCCAGTACTTC.

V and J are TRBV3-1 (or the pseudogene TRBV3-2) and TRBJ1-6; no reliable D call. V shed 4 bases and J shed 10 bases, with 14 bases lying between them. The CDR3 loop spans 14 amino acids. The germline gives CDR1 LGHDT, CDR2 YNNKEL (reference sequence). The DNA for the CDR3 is TGTGCCAGCAGCCTGCTTGACCCCGGCTCACCCCTCCACTTT. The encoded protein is CASSLLDPGSPLHF.

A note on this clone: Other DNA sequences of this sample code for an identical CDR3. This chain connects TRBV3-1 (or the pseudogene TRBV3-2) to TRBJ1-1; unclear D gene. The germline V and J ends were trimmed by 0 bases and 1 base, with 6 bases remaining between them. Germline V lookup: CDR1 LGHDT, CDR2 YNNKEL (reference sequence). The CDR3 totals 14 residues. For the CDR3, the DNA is TGTGCCAGCAGCCAAGATAGGCGGAACACTGAAGCTTTCTTT. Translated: CASSQDRRNTEAFF.

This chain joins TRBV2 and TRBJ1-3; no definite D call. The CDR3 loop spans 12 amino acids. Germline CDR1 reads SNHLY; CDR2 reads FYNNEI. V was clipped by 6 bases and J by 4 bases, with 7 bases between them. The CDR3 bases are TGTGCCAGCAGCCACAGAGGAAACACCATATATTTT. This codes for CASSHRGNTIYF.

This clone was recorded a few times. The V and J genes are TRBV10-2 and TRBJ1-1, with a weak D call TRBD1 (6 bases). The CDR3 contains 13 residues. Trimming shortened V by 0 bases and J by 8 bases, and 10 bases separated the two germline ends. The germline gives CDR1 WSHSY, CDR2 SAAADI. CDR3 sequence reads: CASSESTGLEAFF. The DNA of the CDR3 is TGCGCCAGCAGTGAGTCGACAGGACTAGAAGCTTTCTTT.

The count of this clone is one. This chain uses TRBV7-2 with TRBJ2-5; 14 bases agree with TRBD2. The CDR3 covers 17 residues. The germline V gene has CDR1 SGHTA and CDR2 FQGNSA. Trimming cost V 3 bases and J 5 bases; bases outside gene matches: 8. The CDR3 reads CASSFQTSGGAGETQYF. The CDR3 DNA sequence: TGTGCCAGCAGCTTCCAGACTAGCGGGGGGGCCGGGGAGACCCAGTACTTC.

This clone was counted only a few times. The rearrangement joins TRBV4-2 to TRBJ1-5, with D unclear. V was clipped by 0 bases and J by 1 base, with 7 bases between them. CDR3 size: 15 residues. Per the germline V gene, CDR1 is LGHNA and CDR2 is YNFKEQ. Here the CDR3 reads CASSQDLASNQPQHF. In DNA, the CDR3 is TGTGCCAGCAGCCAAGATCTGGCAAGCAATCAGCCCCAGCATTTT.

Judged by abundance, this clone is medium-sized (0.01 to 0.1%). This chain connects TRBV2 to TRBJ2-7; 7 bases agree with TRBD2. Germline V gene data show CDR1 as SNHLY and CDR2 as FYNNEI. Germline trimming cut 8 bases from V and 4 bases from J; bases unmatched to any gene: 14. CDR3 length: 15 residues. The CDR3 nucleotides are TGTGCCAGCCTTCTAACCGGGCGGGGGAAGTACGAGCAGTACTTC. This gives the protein CASLLTGRGKYEQYF.

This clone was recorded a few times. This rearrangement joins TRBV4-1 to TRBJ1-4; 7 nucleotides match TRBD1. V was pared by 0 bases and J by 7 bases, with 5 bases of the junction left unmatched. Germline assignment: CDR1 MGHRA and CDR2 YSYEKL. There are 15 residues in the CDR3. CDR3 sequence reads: CASSQDDRVGEKLFF. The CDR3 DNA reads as TGCGCCAGCAGCCAAGATGACAGGGTTGGTGAAAAACTGTTTTTT.

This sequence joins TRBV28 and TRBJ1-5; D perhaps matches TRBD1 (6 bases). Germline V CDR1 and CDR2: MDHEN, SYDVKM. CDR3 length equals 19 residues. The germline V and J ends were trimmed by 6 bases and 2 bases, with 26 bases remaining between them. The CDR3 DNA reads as TGTGCCAGCAGAAAGCTGGACAGTACATTAAGGTGGGGCAATCAGCCCCAGCATTTT. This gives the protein CASRKLDSTLRWGNQPQHF.